Shown below are 9 T cell receptor beta chains from a single sample sequenced in a study of blood T cell repertoires in COVID-19 (dated by TCRdb to 2018 to 2020). Library generation was performed with the immunoSEQ multiplex PCR assay. As stored in TCRdb, this immuneACCESS dataset retains in-frame rearrangements with V and J assigned. A fraction of the clones does not appear; measured against another copy, unresolved V genes explain less than half of the discrepancy, and the remainder lacks a known reason. The sample table shows 200,000 to 300,000 clones, and roughly 85% are seen once. Clones ranked in the top ten supply over 7.5% of the sample. The sample was PBMCs or T cells enriched from blood (not recorded which). Receptors were obtained from a woman aged 50 to 65 with acute COVID-19.

This clone was observed a handful of times. Other DNA sequences of this sample code for an identical CDR3. The genes are TRBV2 and TRBJ2-3; D might be TRBD2 (7 bases). The germline V gene encodes CDR1 SNHLY and CDR2 FYNNEI. The CDR3 runs 14 residues. The V and J ends lost 5 bases and 1 base respectively, with 10 bases between them. CDR3 amino acids: CASSRGGGTDTQYF. The CDR3 coding sequence is TGTGCCAGCAGTAGGGGGGGTGGCACAGATACGCAGTATTTT.

The rearrangement joins TRBV6-2 or TRBV6-3 to TRBJ1-1, with TRBD1 matching over 8 bases. The ends lost 5 bases at V and 0 bases at J; junction bases unmatched: 5. CDR1 is MNHEY and CDR2 is SVGEGT in the germline V gene. CDR3 length: 15 amino acids. The CDR3 loop reads CASSDRGTMNTEAFF. For the CDR3, the DNA is TGTGCCAGCAGTGACAGGGGCACTATGAACACTGAAGCTTTCTTT.

The chain carries TRBV6-2 or TRBV6-3 and TRBJ1-2; 9 bases match TRBD1. J lost 6 bases, V lost 6 bases, and 8 bases had no gene match. Germline CDR1 is MNHEY and CDR2 is SVGEGT. The CDR3 length is 14 residues. In nucleotides, the CDR3 is TGTGCCAGCAGCCGTCCCGGGACAGGGAATGGCTACACCTTC. It is translated as CASSRPGTGNGYTF.

The chain links TRBV3-1 (or the pseudogene TRBV3-2) to TRBJ1-1, with D unclear. Germline V gives CDR1 LGHDT, CDR2 YNNKEL (reference sequence). Trimming shortened V by 2 bases and J by 0 bases, and 7 bases separated the two germline ends. The CDR3 extends over 14 amino acids. CDR3 region: CASSQLEMNTEAFF. The DNA for the CDR3 is TGTGCCAGCAGCCAATTGGAGATGAACACTGAAGCTTTCTTT.

The genes are TRBV19 and TRBJ2-3; D might be TRBD1 (6 bases). The germline V gene encodes CDR1 LNHDA and CDR2 SQIVND (reference sequence). The CDR3 spans 18 residues. Trimming removed 6 bases from V and 3 bases from J, with 25 bases in between. The CDR3 protein is CASSKARTAVMGTDTQYF. The CDR3, as DNA: TGTGCCAGTAGCAAGGCTAGGACAGCAGTGATGGGTACAGATACGCAGTATTTT.

The chain links TRBV5-5 to TRBJ2-6; 7 bases fit TRBD1. This CDR3 spans 17 amino acids. Germline V gives CDR1 SGHKS, CDR2 YYEKEE (reference sequence). After removal of 3 bases from V and 0 bases from J, the junction contained 6 bases not matched to a gene. CDR3 coding DNA: TGTGCCAGCAGCTCCACAGGGGATATCTCTGGGGCCAACGTCCTGACTTTC. This encodes CASSSTGDISGANVLTF. The full variable domain, with the rest looked up from reference TRBV5-5 and TRBJ2-6, is DAGVTQSPTHLIKTRGQQVTLRCSPISGHKSVSWYQQVLGQGPQFIFQYYEKEERGRGNFPDRFSARQFPNYSSELNVNALLLGDSALYLCASSSTGDISGANVLTFGAGSRLTVL.

This sequence joins TRBV5-1 and TRBJ1-2; no clear D gene. The germline gives CDR1 SGHRS, CDR2 YFSETQ. V was pared by 3 bases and J by 5 bases, with 8 bases between. This CDR3 region has 12 residues. The CDR3 loop is CASSSTDYGYTF. CDR3 in DNA: TGCGCCAGCAGCTCTACTGATTATGGCTACACCTTC.

This clone is a singleton in its sample. The chain recombines TRBV4-3 with TRBJ1-2; TRBD1 matches 7 bases. Trimming removed 0 bases from V and 5 bases from J; junction bases left unmatched: 9. This CDR3 has 16 residues. Germline V CDR1 and CDR2: LGHNA, YSLEER. CDR3: CASSQDESGQLYGYTF. The CDR3 DNA reads as TGCGCCAGCAGCCAAGATGAATCGGGACAGCTATATGGCTACACCTTC.

V gene TRBV12-5 combines with J gene TRBJ2-3; TRBD2 matches at 7 bases. V shed 4 bases, J shed 0 bases, and the junction held 4 bases outside the gene matches. The CDR3 consists of 15 residues. In germline, CDR1 is LGHNT, CDR2 FRNRAP. The CDR3 here is CASGYRGVSTDTQYF. The CDR3 DNA sequence: TGTGCTAGTGGTTATCGGGGGGTTAGCACAGATACGCAGTATTTT.